This T cell receptor (beta chain) was profiled in a study of T cell responses to AZD1222 COVID-19 vaccine. Study results and limitations: Donors were largely white British and mainly female; clonal diversity was possibly underestimated. Across spike, vaccine-associated CD4 TCRs were found, dominant at 160-218 and 743-854. Following two doses of AZD1222, Spike-specific TCR breadth and depth rose.

Germline V CDR1 and CDR2: MNHEY, SVGAGI. V lost 3 bases to trimming and J lost 10 bases, with 13 bases between them. CDR3 length: 13 residues. Profiled with immunoSEQ multiplex PCR; TCRdb holds only in-frame clones, not every one. The profile shows 200,000 or so clones, roughly 90% of them singletons. As concerns this clone: Its matching antigen is unknown.

The source was peripheral blood, collected on day 0 of AZD1222 vaccination. J is TRBJ1-5 and V is TRBV6-5; no firm D call. This sequence originates from an adult in good health. The CDR3 DNA follows: TGTGCCAGCAGTTATGATCCATCGTTTCCCCAGCATTTT. Encoded protein: CASSYDPSFPQHF.